This entry lists 16 T cell receptor beta chains sequenced from one sample in a study of T cell repertoires in cytomegalovirus infection. TCRdb re-derived calls from the reads in MiXCR, one entry per CDR3 protein. Here the sample spans a few hundred thousand distinct CDR3 sequences, about a sixth being singletons. The sequenced sample was PBMCs. These receptors were collected from a human donor in good health (CMV status not recorded). Some clones in this sample may be carry-over from other donors' samples.

The rearrangement joins TRBV15 to TRBJ1-1; a weak D match, TRBD1 (6 bases). The V end was cut by 5 bases, the J end by 4 bases, with 26 bases between. The CDR3 is made up of 18 amino acids. From germline, CDR1 is LNHNV and CDR2 YYDKDF (reference sequence). The CDR3 DNA reads TGTGCCACCAGCGCCAGTGTCGGTTTGACAGGAGAAAGCACTGAAGCTTTCTTT. Translating it yields CATSASVGLTGESTEAFF. The variable domain in full, completed from reference TRBV15 and TRBJ1-1, reads DAMVIQNPRYQVTQFGKPVTLSCSQTLNHNVMYWYQQKSSQAPKLLFHYYDKDFNNEADTPDNFQSRRPNTSFCFLDIRSPGLGDTAMYLCATSASVGLTGESTEAFFGQGTRLTVV.

The chain carries TRBV27 and TRBJ2-7, with 7 bases fitting TRBD1. V shed 4 bases, J shed 0 bases, and the junction held 12 bases outside the gene matches. This CDR3 spans 17 amino acids. CDR1 and CDR2 (germline): MNHEY, SMNVEV (reference sequence). The CDR3 sequence: CASSSTKTGHLSYEQYF. The CDR3 DNA sequence: TGTGCCAGCAGTTCCACCAAGACAGGGCACCTCTCCTACGAGCAGTACTTC.

This clonotype was observed once. The V call is TRBV29-1, the J call TRBJ1-4; weak D call: TRBD1 (5 bases). The ends were cut back, 3 bases at V and 8 bases at J, with 25 bases in the middle. The length of the CDR3 is 17 residues. The germline V gene has CDR1 SQVTM and CDR2 ANQGSEA. The CDR3 protein is CSVDGPNWGIRQEKLFF. The CDR3 DNA follows: TGCAGCGTTGATGGTCCTAACTGGGGAATTCGACAGGAAAAACTGTTTTTT.

This chain's CDR3 is CSARGGLAGVMDTQYF. Here the CDR3 DNA reads TGCAGTGCTAGAGGGGGACTAGCGGGGGTAATGGATACGCAGTATTTT. The genes are TRBV20-1 and TRBJ2-3; TRBD2 aligns across 14 bases. Germline trimming cut 1 base from V and 6 bases from J; bases unmatched to any gene: 6. Germline assignment: CDR1 DFQATT and CDR2 SNEGSKA (reference sequence). CDR3 size: 16 residues.

This clonotype has only a few counts. The CDR3 reads CASSVGQGTQPQHF. CDR3 coding DNA: TGTGCCAGCTCAGTAGGACAGGGGACGCAGCCCCAGCATTTT. This chain uses TRBV6-2 or TRBV6-3 with TRBJ1-5, with TRBD1 matching over 9 bases. Germline V gene sequence: CDR1 MNHEY, CDR2 SVGEGT. The length of the CDR3 is 14 residues. The J segment lost 7 bases and the V segment lost 8 bases, leaving 9 bases of the junction unmatched.

The chain combines TRBV28 with TRBJ2-7, with unresolved D. The V end lost 8 bases, the J end lost 2 bases, and 13 bases lay between the germline ends. Germline CDR1 MDHEN, CDR2 SYDVKM. This CDR3 is built from 13 residues. The DNA of the CDR3 is TGTGCCAGCGAGGCCAGGATACCCTACGAGCAGTACTTC. Translating it yields CASEARIPYEQYF.

This clonotype was observed at least ten times. The chain links TRBV7-2 to TRBJ2-7, with TRBD2 matching 9 bases. Unmatched junction bases numbered 13, after V lost 0 bases and J lost 4 bases. The CDR3 sequence is 18 residues long. CDR1 is SGHTA, CDR2 FQGNSA, per germline. The CDR3 DNA reads as TGTGCCAGCAGCTTAGCGCACTCTAGCGGGGAGGTGGGATACGAGCAGTACTTC. Its translation is CASSLAHSSGEVGYEQYF.

This clonotype showed up many times. J is TRBJ1-1 and V is TRBV7-2, with D tentatively TRBD1 (6 bases). The germline V gene encodes CDR1 SGHTA and CDR2 FQGNSA. There are 16 residues in the CDR3. V lost 2 bases and J 1 base, leaving 14 bases between the germline ends. The CDR3 sequence: CASSLSTGTRNTEAFF. CDR3 bases: TGTGCCAGCAGCTTATCTACGGGGACACGGAACACTGAAGCTTTCTTT.

The chain uses TRBV20-1 and TRBJ1-5; 7 bases line up with TRBD1. Trimming removed 6 bases from V and 2 bases from J; junction bases left unmatched: 7. Germline CDR1 reads DFQATT; CDR2 reads SNEGSKA (reference sequence). The CDR3 runs 14 residues. The CDR3 sequence: CSARTGWGNQPQHF. CDR3 DNA sequence: TGCAGTGCAAGGACAGGTTGGGGCAATCAGCCCCAGCATTTT.

Points on this clonotype: A junction end diverges from the germline sequence, so it may reflect a read error. The chain uses TRBV19 and TRBJ1-5; a weak D match, TRBD1 (6 bases). The CDR3 consists of 16 residues. The germline V gene has CDR1 LNHDA and CDR2 SQIVND (reference sequence). The CDR3 sequence is CASSISWGRGDQPQHF. The CDR3 nucleotides read TGTGCCAGTAGTATCAGTTGGGGGCGCGGGGATCAGCCCCAGCATTTC.

This clonotype was detected only a few times. V usage is TRBV19 and J usage is TRBJ2-5; D might be TRBD2 (5 bases). V gave up 4 bases and J gave up 6 bases, with 21 bases separating them. Germline V gene lookup returns CDR1 LNHDA and CDR2 SQIVND (reference sequence). The CDR3 length is 16 residues. This CDR3 reads CASSRGSGIGTQTQYF. The CDR3 DNA reads TGTGCCAGTAGTAGGGGATCGGGGATAGGTACACAGACCCAGTACTTC.

This clonotype was seen a few times. This chain connects TRBV4-2 to TRBJ2-1, with unresolved D. Germline V lookup: CDR1 LGHNA, CDR2 YNFKEQ. Trimming cost V 0 bases and J 9 bases, with 15 bases left between them. The CDR3 runs 15 residues. The CDR3 bases are TGTGCCAGCAGCCAAGATCCGGACGGATGGGGTGAGCAGTTCTTC. This codes for CASSQDPDGWGEQFF.

The genes are TRBV7-9 and TRBJ1-6, with D possibly being TRBD1 (6 bases). The CDR3 has 15 amino acids. Trimming removed 1 base at V and 9 bases at J, with 13 bases between. Per the germline V gene, CDR1 is SEHNR and CDR2 is FQNEAQ (reference sequence). Here the CDR3 DNA reads TGTGCCAGCAGCTTAGGCAGGGGTCCGGCTTCACCCCTCCACTTT. It codes for CASSLGRGPASPLHF.

This clonotype showed up many times. V and J are TRBV7-3 and TRBJ1-3, with D possibly TRBD1 on 6 matching bases. The V end was cut by 5 bases, the J end by 2 bases, with 13 bases between. The CDR3 spans 15 residues. In germline, CDR1 is SGHTA, CDR2 FQGTGA. CDR3 residues: CASSLMQGPGNTIYF. In DNA form, the CDR3 reads TGTGCCAGCAGCCTTATGCAGGGGCCTGGAAACACCATATATTTT. The full variable domain, with the rest looked up from reference TRBV7-3 and TRBJ1-3, is GAGVSQTPSNKVTEKGKYVELRCDPISGHTALYWYRQSLGQGPEFLIYFQGTGAADDSGLPNDRFFAVRPEGSVSTLKIQRTERGDSAVYLCASSLMQGPGNTIYFGEGSWLTVV.

This clonotype came up a few times. The chain recombines TRBV20-1 with TRBJ2-4, with unresolved D. Germline V lookup: CDR1 DFQATT, CDR2 SNEGSKA (reference sequence). The CDR3 has 13 residues. The chain's CDR3 is CGVGRPAKNIQYF. CDR3 in DNA: TGCGGAGTAGGCCGACCAGCCAAAAACATTCAGTACTTC.

This chain links TRBV20-1 with TRBJ1-6; D is possibly TRBD1 (5 bases). V lost 0 bases and J lost 8, with 26 bases in between. This CDR3 comprises 19 residues. CDR1 DFQATT and CDR2 SNEGSKA come from the germline V gene (reference sequence). CDR3 in amino acids: CSARDLLYPSGTRYSPLHF. In nucleotides, the CDR3 is TGCAGTGCTAGAGATCTTCTCTACCCGTCCGGGACCCGTTATTCACCCCTCCACTTT.